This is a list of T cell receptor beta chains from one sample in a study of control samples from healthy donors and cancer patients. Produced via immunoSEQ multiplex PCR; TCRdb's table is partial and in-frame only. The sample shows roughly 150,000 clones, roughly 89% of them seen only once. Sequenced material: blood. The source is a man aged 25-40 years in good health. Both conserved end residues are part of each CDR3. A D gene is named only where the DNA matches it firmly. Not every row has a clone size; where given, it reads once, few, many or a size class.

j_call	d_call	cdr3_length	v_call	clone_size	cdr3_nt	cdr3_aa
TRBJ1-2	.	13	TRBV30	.	TGTGCCTGGAGCTACAGGGCGGCATATGGCTACACCTTC	CAWSYRAAYGYTF
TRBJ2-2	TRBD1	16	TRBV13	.	TGTGCCAGCACCAGAACGGGACAGTTGGACACCGGGGAGCTGTTTTTT	CASTRTGQLDTGELFF
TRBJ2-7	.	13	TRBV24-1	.	TGTGCCACCAGTGGGTTGGACTCCTACGAGCAGTACTTC	CATSGLDSYEQYF
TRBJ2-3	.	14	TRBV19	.	TGTGCCAGTAGTATAGGCGGGAAGGGAGATACGCAGTATTTT	CASSIGGKGDTQYF
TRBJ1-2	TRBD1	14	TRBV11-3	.	TGTGCCAGCAGCCCCCGGCAGGGGGCTCTTGGCTACACCTTC	CASSPRQGALGYTF
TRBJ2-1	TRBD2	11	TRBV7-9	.	TGTGCCAGCAGCTTATCGCGGGAGGAGTTCTTC	CASSLSREEFF
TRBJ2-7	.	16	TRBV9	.	TGTGCCAGCAGCCCCCAGGCCGGCGGGATATCCTACGAGCAGTACTTC	CASSPQAGGISYEQYF
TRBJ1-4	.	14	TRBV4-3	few	TGCGCCAGCAGCCAAGAGGGACCGAGTGAAAAACTGTTTTTT	CASSQEGPSEKLFF
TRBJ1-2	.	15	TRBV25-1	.	TGTGCCAGCAGTGAATCGGTTCAAAACCTCGGTGGCTACACCTTC	CASSESVQNLGGYTF
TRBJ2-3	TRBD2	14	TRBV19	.	TGTGCCAGTAGAGGGACTAGACACACAGATACGCAGTATTTT	CASRGTRHTDTQYF
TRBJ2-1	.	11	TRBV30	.	TGTGCCAGTCGAACGGAGGGCGAGCAGTTCTTC	CASRTEGEQFF
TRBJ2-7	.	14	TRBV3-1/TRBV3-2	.	TGTGCCAGCAGCCAGGAAGTTGGAGGTTACGAGCAGTACTTC	CASSQEVGGYEQYF
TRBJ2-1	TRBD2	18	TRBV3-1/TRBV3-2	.	TGTGCCAGCAGCCAAGATATGGGACTAGCGGGAGGGCCCGATGAGCAGTTCTTC	CASSQDMGLAGGPDEQFF
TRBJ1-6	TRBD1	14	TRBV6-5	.	TGTGCCAGCGCCCAACAGGGGGCGATTTCACCCCTCCACTTT	CASAQQGAISPLHF
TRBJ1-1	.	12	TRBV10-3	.	TGTGCCATCAGTAACAGGGTAACTGAAGCTTTCTTT	CAISNRVTEAFF
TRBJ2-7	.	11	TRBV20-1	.	TGCAGTGCTAGGTGGGCCTACGAGCAGTACTTC	CSARWAYEQYF
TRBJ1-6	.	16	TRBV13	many	TGTGCCAGCAGCAATACACCACGGGGGAATAATTCACCCCTCCACTTT	CASSNTPRGNNSPLHF
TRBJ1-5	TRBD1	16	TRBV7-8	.	TGTGCCAGCAGCTTAGGACAGGGTGGAAGCAATCAGCCCCAGCATTTT	CASSLGQGGSNQPQHF
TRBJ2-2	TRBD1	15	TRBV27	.	TGTGCCAGCAGTTTATCCCCAGGGGGCGGCAGGGAGCTGTTTTTT	CASSLSPGGGRELFF
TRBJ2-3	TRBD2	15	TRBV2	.	TGTGCCAGCAGACGGACTAGCGGGAAAACAGATACGCAGTATTTT	CASRRTSGKTDTQYF
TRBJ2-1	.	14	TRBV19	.	TGTGCCAGTAGTTGGAGGGTTAAAAACAATGAGCAGTTCTTC	CASSWRVKNNEQFF
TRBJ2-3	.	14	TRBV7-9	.	TGTGCCAGCAGCTCCTTGAGGGGCGTGGATACGCAGTATTTT	CASSSLRGVDTQYF